This T cell receptor (beta chain) was obtained from a study of cytomegalovirus exposure and HLA in healthy donors. Overall study: Unique TCRs from HLA-typed donors, 65 million to 85 million of them, were held in an early data release.

Researchers ran the PCR with 60 Vbeta and 13 Jbeta primers. The method was immunoSEQ multiplex PCR; TCRdb's version includes in-frame clones alone and lacks a portion of them. Of 170,000 or so clones in the sample, roughly four fifths were seen once. In regard to this clone: What it recognizes is unknown.

Study results and limitations: TCR beta V- and J-gene trimming was later associated with a missense DCLRE1C variant.

Trimming stripped 7 bases from V and 1 base from J, with 10 bases between. Germline lookup yields CDR1 MNHEY and CDR2 SVGAGI. The CDR3 is 13 residues long. Sequencing was done on a sample of PBMCs. This receptor was identified in a girl aged 5-17 years in good health and CMV-seropositive. The chain combines TRBV6-5 with TRBJ1-1; D uncertain. Here the CDR3 DNA reads TGTGCCAGCACCCCGACACCGAACACTGAAGCTTTCTTT. Its protein is CASTPTPNTEAFF.